This T cell receptor (beta chain) derives from a study of blood T cell repertoires in COVID-19. About the study: The United States, Italy and Spain supplied acute and convalescent COVID-19 samples. T cells, B-cell-depleted T cells, or PBMCs provided the cDNA or gDNA that served as material.

Per the original methods: Amplification with reference gene primers provided the estimates of nucleated cell counts. Sequencing used immunoSEQ multiplex PCR; TCRdb keeps in-frame clones, though not all of them. That table gives V, J and clone size, and the DNA gave D and trimming. The sample records about 180,000 clones, over 75% being singletons. This CDR3 is built from 13 residues. V shed 1 base and J shed 7 bases, with 8 bases lying between them. Germline lookup yields CDR1 LNHDA and CDR2 SQIVND (reference sequence). The V call is TRBV19, the J call TRBJ1-5; possible D gene TRBD1, 5 bases. The receptor's source is a woman older than 75 with acute or convalescent COVID-19. Material: peripheral blood. The CDR3 protein is CASSIGGGQPQHF. CDR3 bases: TGTGCCAGTAGTATAGGGGGCGGCCAGCCCCAGCATTTT.